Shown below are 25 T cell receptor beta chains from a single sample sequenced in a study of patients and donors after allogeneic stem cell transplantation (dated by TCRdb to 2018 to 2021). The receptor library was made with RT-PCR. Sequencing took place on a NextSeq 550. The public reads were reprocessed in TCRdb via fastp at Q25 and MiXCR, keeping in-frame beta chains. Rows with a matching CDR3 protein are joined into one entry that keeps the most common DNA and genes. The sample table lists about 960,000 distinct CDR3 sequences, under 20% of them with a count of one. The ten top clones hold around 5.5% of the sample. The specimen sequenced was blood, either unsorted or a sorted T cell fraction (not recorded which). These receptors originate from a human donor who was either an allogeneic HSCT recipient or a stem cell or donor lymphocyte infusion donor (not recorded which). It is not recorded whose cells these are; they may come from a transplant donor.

The CDR3 loop is CASSSNRGNGELFF. CDR3 in DNA: TGCGCCAGCAGCTCAAACAGGGGGAACGGGGAGCTGTTTTTT. V usage is TRBV5-1 and J usage is TRBJ2-2; TRBD1 matches 8 bases. CDR1 SGHRS and CDR2 YFSETQ come from the germline V gene. Germline trimming cut 3 bases from V and 7 bases from J; bases unmatched to any gene: 5. The CDR3 has 14 residues.

The CDR3 reads CASSQEIVTDTQYF. The CDR3 DNA is TGTGCCAGCAGCCAAGAGATCGTCACAGATACGCAGTATTTT. The chain joins TRBV3-1 to TRBJ2-3; unclear D gene. This CDR3 spans 14 amino acids. Trimming shortened V by 0 bases and J by 2 bases, and 6 bases separated the two germline ends. CDR1 is LGHDT, CDR2 YNNKEL, per germline (reference sequence).

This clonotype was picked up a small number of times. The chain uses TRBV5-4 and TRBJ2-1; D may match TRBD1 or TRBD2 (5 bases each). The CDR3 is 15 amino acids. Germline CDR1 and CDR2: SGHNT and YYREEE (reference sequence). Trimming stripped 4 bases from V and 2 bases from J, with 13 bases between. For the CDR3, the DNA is TGTGCCAGCAGCGTGACCGGGACGGCCTACAATGAGCAGTTCTTC. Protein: CASSVTGTAYNEQFF.

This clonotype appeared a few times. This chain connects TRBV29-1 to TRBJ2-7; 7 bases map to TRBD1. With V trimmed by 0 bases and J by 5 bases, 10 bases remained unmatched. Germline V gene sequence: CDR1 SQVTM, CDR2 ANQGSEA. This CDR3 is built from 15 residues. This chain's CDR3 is CSVEEDRTLAHEQYF. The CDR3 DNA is TGCAGCGTTGAAGAGGACAGGACGCTAGCCCACGAGCAGTACTTC.

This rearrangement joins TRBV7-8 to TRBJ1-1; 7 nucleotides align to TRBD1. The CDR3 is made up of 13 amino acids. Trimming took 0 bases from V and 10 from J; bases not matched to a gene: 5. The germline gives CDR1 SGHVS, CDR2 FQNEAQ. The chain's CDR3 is CASSLAKGGRAFF. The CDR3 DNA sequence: TGTGCCAGCAGCTTAGCGAAAGGGGGCCGAGCTTTCTTT. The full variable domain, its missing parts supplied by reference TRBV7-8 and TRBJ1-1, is GAGVSQSPRYKVAKRGQDVALRCDPISGHVSLFWYQQALGQGPEFLTYFQNEAQLDKSGLPSDRFFAERPEGSVSTLKIQRTQQEDSAVYLCASSLAKGGRAFFGQGTRLTVV.

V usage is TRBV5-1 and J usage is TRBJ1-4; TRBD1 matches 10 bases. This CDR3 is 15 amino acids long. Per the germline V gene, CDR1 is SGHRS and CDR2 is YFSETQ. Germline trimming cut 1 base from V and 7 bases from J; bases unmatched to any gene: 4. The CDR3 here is CASSLSGQGSEKLFF. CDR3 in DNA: TGCGCCAGCAGCTTGTCGGGACAGGGGTCTGAAAAACTGTTTTTT. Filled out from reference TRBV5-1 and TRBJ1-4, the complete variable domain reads KAGVTQTPRYLIKTRGQQVTLSCSPISGHRSVSWYQQTPGQGLQFLFEYFSETQRNKGNFPGRFSGRQFSNSRSEMNVSTLELGDSALYLCASSLSGQGSEKLFFGSGTQLSVL.

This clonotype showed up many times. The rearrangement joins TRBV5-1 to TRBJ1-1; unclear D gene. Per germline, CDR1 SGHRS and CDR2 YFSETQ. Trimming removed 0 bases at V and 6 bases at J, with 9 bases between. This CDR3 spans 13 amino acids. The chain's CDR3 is CASSLDGNAEAFF. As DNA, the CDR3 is TGCGCCAGCAGCTTGGATGGGAATGCTGAAGCTTTCTTT.

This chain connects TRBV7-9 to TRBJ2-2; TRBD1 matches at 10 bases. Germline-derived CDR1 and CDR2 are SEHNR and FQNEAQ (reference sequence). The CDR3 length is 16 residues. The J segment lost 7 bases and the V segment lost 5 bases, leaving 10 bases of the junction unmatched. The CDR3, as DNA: TGTGCCAGCAGCCGCTCCGGGACAGGGGTTCACGGGGAGCTGTTTTTT. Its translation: CASSRSGTGVHGELFF.

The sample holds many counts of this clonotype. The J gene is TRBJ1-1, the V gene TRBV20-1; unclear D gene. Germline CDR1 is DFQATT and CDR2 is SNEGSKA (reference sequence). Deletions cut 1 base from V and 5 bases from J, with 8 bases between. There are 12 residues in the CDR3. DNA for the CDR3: TGCAGTGCTAGAGTGGCCGGGACTGAAGCTTTCTTT. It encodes CSARVAGTEAFF.

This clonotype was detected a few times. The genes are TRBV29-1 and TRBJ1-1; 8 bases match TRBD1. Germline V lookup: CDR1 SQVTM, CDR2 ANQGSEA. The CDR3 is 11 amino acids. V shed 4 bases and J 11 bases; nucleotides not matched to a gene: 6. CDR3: CSVAARGLAFF. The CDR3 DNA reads TGCAGCGTTGCGGCCAGGGGGCTGGCTTTCTTT.

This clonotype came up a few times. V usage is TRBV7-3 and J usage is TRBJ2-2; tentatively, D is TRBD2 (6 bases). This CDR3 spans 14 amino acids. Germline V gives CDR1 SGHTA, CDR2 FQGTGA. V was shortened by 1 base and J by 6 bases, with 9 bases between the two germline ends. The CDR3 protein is CASSLRTGAGELFF. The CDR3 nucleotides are TGTGCCAGCAGCTTAAGAACGGGGGCCGGGGAGCTGTTTTTT.

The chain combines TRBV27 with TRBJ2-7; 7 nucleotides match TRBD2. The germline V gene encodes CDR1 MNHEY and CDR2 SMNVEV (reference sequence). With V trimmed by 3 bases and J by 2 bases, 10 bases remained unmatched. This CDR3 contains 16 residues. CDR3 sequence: CASSFRISGPAYEQYF. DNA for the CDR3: TGTGCCAGCAGTTTTCGCATTAGCGGGCCTGCCTACGAGCAGTACTTC.

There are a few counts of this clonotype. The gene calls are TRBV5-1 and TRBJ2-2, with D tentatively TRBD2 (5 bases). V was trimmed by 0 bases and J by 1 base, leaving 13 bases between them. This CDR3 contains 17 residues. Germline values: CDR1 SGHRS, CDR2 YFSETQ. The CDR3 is CASSLVDRGRNTGELFF. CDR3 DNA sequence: TGCGCCAGCAGCTTGGTCGACCGGGGTAGGAACACCGGGGAGCTGTTTTTT.

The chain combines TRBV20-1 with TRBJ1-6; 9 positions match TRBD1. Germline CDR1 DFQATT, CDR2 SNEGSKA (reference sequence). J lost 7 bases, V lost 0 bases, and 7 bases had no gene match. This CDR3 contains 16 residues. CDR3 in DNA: TGCAGTGCTAGAGATGGGGGACAGGGAGTGAATTCACCCCTCCACTTT. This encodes CSARDGGQGVNSPLHF.

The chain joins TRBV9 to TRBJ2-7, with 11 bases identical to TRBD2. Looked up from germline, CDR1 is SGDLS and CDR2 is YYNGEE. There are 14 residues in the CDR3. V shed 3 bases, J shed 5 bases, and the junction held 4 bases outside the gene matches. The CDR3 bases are TGTGCCAGCAGCGCTAGCGGGAGGACCCACGAGCAGTACTTC. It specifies CASSASGRTHEQYF.

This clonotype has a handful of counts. The CDR3 sequence: CASSMTSGRPYNEQFF. As DNA, the CDR3 is TGTGCCAGTAGTATGACTAGCGGGAGACCCTACAATGAGCAGTTCTTC. The chain recombines TRBV19 with TRBJ2-1; 12 nucleotides agree with TRBD2. Trimming cost V 3 bases and J 2 bases; bases outside gene matches: 2. The germline V gene has CDR1 LNHDA and CDR2 SQIVND (reference sequence). CDR3 length: 16 amino acids. The variable domain in full, with the rest retrieved from reference TRBV19 and TRBJ2-1, is DGGITQSPKYLFRKEGQNVTLSCEQNLNHDAMYWYRQDPGQGLRLIYYSQIVNDFQKGDIAEGYSVSREKKESFPLTVTSAQKNPTAFYLCASSMTSGRPYNEQFFGPGTRLTVL.

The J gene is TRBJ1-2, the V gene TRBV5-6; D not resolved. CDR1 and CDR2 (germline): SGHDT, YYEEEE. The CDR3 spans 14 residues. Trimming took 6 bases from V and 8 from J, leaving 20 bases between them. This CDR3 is CASKEKGQAEGYTF. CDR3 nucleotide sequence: TGTGCCAGCAAGGAAAAAGGGCAGGCGGAAGGCTACACCTTC.

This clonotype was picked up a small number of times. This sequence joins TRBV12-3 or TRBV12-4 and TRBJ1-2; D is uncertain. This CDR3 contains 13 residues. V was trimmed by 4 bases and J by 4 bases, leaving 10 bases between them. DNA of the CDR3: TGTGCCAGCAGTTCCGGGTCCCTCTATGGCTACACCTTC. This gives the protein CASSSGSLYGYTF.

CDR3 DNA sequence: TGTGCCAGCAGCCAAGACCCGGGACAGGGAGGGCTGCAGTACTTC. Protein: CASSQDPGQGGLQYF. The chain recombines TRBV3-1 with TRBJ2-7, with 9 bases lining up with TRBD1. CDR1 LGHDT and CDR2 YNNKEL come from the germline V gene (reference sequence). Germline trimming cut 0 bases from V and 9 bases from J; bases unmatched to any gene: 9. The CDR3 extends over 15 amino acids.

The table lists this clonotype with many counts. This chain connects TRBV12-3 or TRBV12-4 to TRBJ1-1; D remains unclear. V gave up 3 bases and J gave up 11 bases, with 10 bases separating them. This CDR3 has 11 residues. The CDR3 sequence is CASSFTPGAFF. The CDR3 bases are TGTGCCAGCAGTTTTACACCTGGGGCTTTCTTT.

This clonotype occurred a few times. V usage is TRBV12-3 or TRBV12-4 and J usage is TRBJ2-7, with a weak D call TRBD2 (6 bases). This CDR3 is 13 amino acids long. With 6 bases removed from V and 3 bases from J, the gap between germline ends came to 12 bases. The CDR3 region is CASSAGLDYEQYF. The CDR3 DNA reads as TGTGCCAGCAGCGCGGGACTGGACTACGAGCAGTACTTC.

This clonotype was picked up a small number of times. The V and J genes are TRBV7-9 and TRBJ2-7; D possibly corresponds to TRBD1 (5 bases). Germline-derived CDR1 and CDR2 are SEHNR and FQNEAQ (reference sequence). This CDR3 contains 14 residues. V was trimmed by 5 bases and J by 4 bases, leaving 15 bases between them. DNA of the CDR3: TGTGCCAGCAGCCCCAGGGATTCTGAGTACGAGCAGTACTTC. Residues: CASSPRDSEYEQYF. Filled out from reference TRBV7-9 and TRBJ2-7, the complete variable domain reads DTGVSQNPRHKITKRGQNVTFRCDPISEHNRLYWYRQTLGQGPEFLTYFQNEAQLEKSRLLSDRFSAERPKGSFSTLEIQRTEQGDSAMYLCASSPRDSEYEQYFGPGTRLTVT.

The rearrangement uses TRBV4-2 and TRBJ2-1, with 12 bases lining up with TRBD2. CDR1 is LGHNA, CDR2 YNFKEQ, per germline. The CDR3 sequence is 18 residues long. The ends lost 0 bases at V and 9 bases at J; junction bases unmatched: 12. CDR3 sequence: CASSQEVGLAGGRGEQFF. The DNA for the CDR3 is TGTGCCAGCAGCCAAGAAGTTGGGCTAGCGGGGGGGAGGGGTGAGCAGTTCTTC.

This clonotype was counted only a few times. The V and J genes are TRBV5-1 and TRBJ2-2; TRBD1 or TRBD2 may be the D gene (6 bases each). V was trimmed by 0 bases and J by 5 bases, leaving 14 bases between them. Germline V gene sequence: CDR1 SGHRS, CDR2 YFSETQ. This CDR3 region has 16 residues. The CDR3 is CASSLDTGAATGELFF. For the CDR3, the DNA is TGCGCCAGCAGCTTGGATACGGGGGCCGCAACCGGGGAGCTGTTTTTT.

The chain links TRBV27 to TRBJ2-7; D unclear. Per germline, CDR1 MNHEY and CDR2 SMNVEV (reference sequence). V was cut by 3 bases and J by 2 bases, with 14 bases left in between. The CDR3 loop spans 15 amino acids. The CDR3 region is CASSFVGKGAYEQYF. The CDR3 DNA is TGTGCCAGCAGTTTTGTTGGAAAAGGAGCCTACGAGCAGTACTTC.